The clone carrying this T cell receptor beta chain was detected a few times. Then a second PCR, running roughly 6 to 12 cycles, was carried out with a sample-barcoded 5' primer and a J-beta primer mix. TCRdb recomputed calls from the 5' RACE reads with MiXCR, one row per CDR3 protein. Here the sample spans 800,000 to 950,000 distinct CDR3 sequences, roughly 48% being singletons. This entry comes from a study of blood T cells in healthy people across ages. The ends were cut back, 0 bases at V and 0 bases at J, with 5 bases in the middle. This CDR3 is 14 amino acids long. Germline CDR1 is MNHEY and CDR2 is SVGEGT. Russia was home to the donors, healthy Caucasian individuals aged roughly 6 to 90.

Sequencing used blood. V usage is TRBV6-2 or TRBV6-3 and J usage is TRBJ1-1; D is unresolved. The sequence was obtained from a young man in good health. CDR3 DNA: TGTGCCAGCAGTTACTCGATCGTGAACACTGAAGCTTTCTTT. Protein product: CASSYSIVNTEAFF.